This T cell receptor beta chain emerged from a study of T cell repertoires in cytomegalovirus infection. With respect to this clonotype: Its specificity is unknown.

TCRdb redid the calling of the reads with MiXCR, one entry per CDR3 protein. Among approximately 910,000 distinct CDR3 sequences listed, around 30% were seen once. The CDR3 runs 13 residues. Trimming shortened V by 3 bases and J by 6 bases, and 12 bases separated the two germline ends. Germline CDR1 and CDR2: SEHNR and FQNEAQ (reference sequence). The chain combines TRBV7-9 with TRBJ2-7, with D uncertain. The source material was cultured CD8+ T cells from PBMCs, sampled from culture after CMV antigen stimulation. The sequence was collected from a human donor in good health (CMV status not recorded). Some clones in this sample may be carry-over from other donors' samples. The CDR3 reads CASSFFGSIEQYV. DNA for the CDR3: TGTGCCAGCAGCTTTTTTGGGTCCATCGAGCAGTACGTC.